This is a list of T cell receptor beta chains from one sample in a study of blood T cells in healthy people across ages. TCRdb itself ran the 5' RACE reads through MiXCR, one entry per CDR3 protein. The table lists around 1.5 million distinct CDR3 sequences, about 35% of them singletons. Sequenced sample: blood. These TCRs come from a woman in her 30s in good health. The CDR3 runs from the conserved cysteine through the conserved F or W. Each record gives: D gene, clone size, J gene, V gene, CDR3 length, CDR3 DNA, CDR3 protein. D genes are given only for firm matches. Where a row states a size, it is once, few, many or the class of an expanded clone; other rows omit it.

- - TRBJ2-5 TRBV7-7 14 TGTGCCAGCAGTTTACCGGGACTCACGGAGACCCAGTACTTC CASSLPGLTETQYF
- - TRBJ1-2 TRBV30 13 TGTGCCTTCGGACCGTTAGCTAACTATGGCTACACCTTC CAFGPLANYGYTF
- few TRBJ2-5 TRBV6-1 15 TGTGCCAGCAGGCCCAGGGGGGGCCCCCTGGAGACCCAGTACTTC CASRPRGGPLETQYF
TRBD2 - TRBJ2-3 TRBV20-1 15 TGCAGTGCTTTGACTAGCGGGAGAGTGTCAGATACGCAGTATTTT CSALTSGRVSDTQYF
- - TRBJ2-2 TRBV6-2/TRBV6-3 14 TGTGCCAGCAGACCTACCAAGGCCCCCGGGGAGCTGTTTTTT CASRPTKAPGELFF
- few TRBJ1-6 TRBV12-3/TRBV12-4 15 TGTGCCAGCAGGTCCTCCGGTCCCTATAATTCACCCCTCCACTTT CASRSSGPYNSPLHF
TRBD1 few TRBJ2-1 TRBV30 14 TGTGCCTGGACCACAGGGGGATCCTACAATGAGCAGTTCTTC CAWTTGGSYNEQFF
TRBD1 - TRBJ2-7 TRBV2 15 TGTGCCAGCAGATACCCGGGACAGGGTGCATACGAGCAGTACTTC CASRYPGQGAYEQYF
TRBD1 - TRBJ2-1 TRBV18 14 TGTGCCAGCTCAGCTTGGGACAGCAAAGTTGAGCAGTTCTTC CASSAWDSKVEQFF
TRBD2 many TRBJ2-1 TRBV4-1 16 TGCGCCAGCAGCCAAAGTCGGGAGGCCCGTTGGGATGAGCAGTTCTTC CASSQSREARWDEQFF
TRBD2 - TRBJ2-1 TRBV7-8 16 TGTGCCAGCAGCTTATTTAGCGGGGGAGCTTACAATGAGCAGTTCTTC CASSLFSGGAYNEQFF
- few TRBJ1-1 TRBV20-1 13 TGCAGTGCGGGGGGACAATCGAACACTGAAGCTTTCTTT CSAGGQSNTEAFF
TRBD1 - TRBJ2-7 TRBV7-9 15 TGTGCCAGCAGCAAAAATTCCGGGACAGGGGACGAGCAGTACTTC CASSKNSGTGDEQYF
TRBD2 few TRBJ2-3 TRBV5-1 17 TGCGCCAGCAGCTCCTCGGGGGGTCGGCCCTACACAGATACGCAGTATTTT CASSSSGGRPYTDTQYF
- - TRBJ1-2 TRBV20-1 13 TGCAGTGCGATTAGGGAGGGCAACTATGGCAACACCTTC CSAIREGNYGNTF
- - TRBJ2-3 TRBV12-3/TRBV12-4 18 TGTGCCAGCAGCTTAGGGGTCTTAGAGGGGATCCGAGGAGATACGCAGTATTTT CASSLGVLEGIRGDTQYF
TRBD2 - TRBJ2-7 TRBV7-2 18 TGTGCCAGCAGCTTAGTGTTTCCTGGAGCTAGCGGATCCTACGAGCAGTACTTC CASSLVFPGASGSYEQYF
- many TRBJ2-5 TRBV29-1 12 TGCAGCGTTGGAGGGGTACAAGAGACCCAGTACTTC CSVGGVQETQYF
- - TRBJ1-5 TRBV28 13 TGTGCCAGCAGTGACACCGGTTATCAGCCCCAGCATTTT CASSDTGYQPQHF
- many TRBJ2-3 TRBV29-1 14 TGCAGCGTTGCGGAGGGGGCGCCGACAGATACGCAGTATTTT CSVAEGAPTDTQYF
TRBD1 few TRBJ2-2 TRBV20-1 16 TGCAGTGCTAGAGCCTTTGAGGGGGCGATCACCGGGGAGCTGTTTTTT CSARAFEGAITGELFF
TRBD1 once TRBJ2-1 TRBV5-1 14 TGCGCCAGCAGCTTTTGGGACAGTACCAATGAGCAGTTCTTC CASSFWDSTNEQFF
- few TRBJ2-1 TRBV21-1 16 TGTGCCAGCTGGATGAGGGACTCCCGCTCCTACAATGAGCAGTTCTTC CASWMRDSRSYNEQFF
TRBD2 - TRBJ2-3 TRBV7-9 15 TGTGCCAGCGCATTGTCTAGCGGGATGTCGGATACGCAGTATTTT CASALSSGMSDTQYF
TRBD1 many TRBJ1-5 TRBV7-8 15 TGTGCCAGCAGCAGAGGGACAGGCAACAATCAGCCCCAGCATTTT CASSRGTGNNQPQHF
- - TRBJ2-1 TRBV20-1 15 TGCAGTGCTAGAGATATCCGGGGCTCCTACAATGAGCAGTTCTTC CSARDIRGSYNEQFF
TRBD2 - TRBJ2-7 TRBV6-1 18 TGTGCCAGCAGTGCACCGGGACCAGCGGGAGCATTAGCCTACGAGCAGTACTTC CASSAPGPAGALAYEQYF
- many TRBJ2-1 TRBV6-2/TRBV6-3 12 TGTGCCAGCAGTTACCGAGACAATGAGCAGTTCTTC CASSYRDNEQFF
TRBD1 - TRBJ1-5 TRBV20-1 14 TGCAGTGCCCGGGACAGCGGGAGCAATCAGCCCCAGCATTTT CSARDSGSNQPQHF
TRBD2 - TRBJ2-1 TRBV5-1 15 TGCGCCAGCAGCACTCTGACTAGCGGCCACAATGAGCAGTTCTTC CASSTLTSGHNEQFF
- once TRBJ2-5 TRBV2 13 TGTGCCAGCAGTGAGGCCAAGCAAGAGACCCAGTACTTC CASSEAKQETQYF
- - TRBJ2-1 TRBV9 14 TGTGCCAGCAGCGTTACGGGAAACTACAATGAGCAGTTCTTC CASSVTGNYNEQFF
- - TRBJ1-4 TRBV20-1 15 TGCAGTGCTAGAGTACCGGATGCAACTAATGAAAAACTGTTTTTT CSARVPDATNEKLFF
- many TRBJ2-3 TRBV7-9 13 TGTGCCAGCAGCTTGCCTTCCGGAGATACGCAGTATTTT CASSLPSGDTQYF
- - TRBJ2-5 TRBV9 15 TGTGCCAGCAGCGCCGGACTAATCACAAGAGAGACCCAGTACTTC CASSAGLITRETQYF
- once TRBJ2-7 TRBV20-1 12 TGCAGGGCTAAGGGGAACTCCTACGAGCAGTACTTC CRAKGNSYEQYF
TRBD2 many TRBJ2-5 TRBV4-2 15 TGTGCCAGCAGCCAAGATGGTGGACTAGCGGAGACCCAGTACTTC CASSQDGGLAETQYF
- many TRBJ2-5 TRBV29-1 13 TGCAGCGTTGGACTGAGAAGAGGAGAGACCCAGTACTTC CSVGLRRGETQYF
TRBD1 - TRBJ1-5 TRBV27 16 TGTGCCAGCAGCCGGGGACAGGGCCATGGCAATCAGCCCCAGCATTTT CASSRGQGHGNQPQHF
TRBD2 - TRBJ2-3 TRBV7-3 19 TGTGTCAGCAGCTTAACGACTAGCGGGGGGGTGGTCGGGACAGATACGCAGTATTTT CVSSLTTSGGVVGTDTQYF
TRBD2 - TRBJ2-1 TRBV30 16 TGTGCCTGGAGTGCCTCTAGCGGAGGAATCTACAATGAGCAGTTCTTC CAWSASSGGIYNEQFF
TRBD2 many TRBJ2-1 TRBV7-2 15 TGTGCCAGCAGCTTAAGCGGGAGTATCAACAATGAGCAGTTCTTC CASSLSGSINNEQFF
- many TRBJ2-1 TRBV5-1 13 TGTGCCAGCAGCCCTCGGGACTACAATGAGCAGTTCTTC CASSPRDYNEQFF
TRBD2 - TRBJ2-5 TRBV9 15 TGTGCCGGCAGCGTAGGCGGGAGCCACCAAGAGACCCAGTACTTC CAGSVGGSHQETQYF
TRBD2 - TRBJ2-1 TRBV7-9 14 TGTGCCAGCAGCTTTGCGCTAGCGGGACATGAGCAGTTCTTC CASSFALAGHEQFF
- few TRBJ2-7 TRBV12-3/TRBV12-4 14 TGTGCCAGCAGTTTCGGAGGACAAAGCTACGAGCAGTACTTC CASSFGGQSYEQYF
- few TRBJ1-1 TRBV2 14 TGTGCCAGCAGTGAACACAGGGTTGGCACTGAAGCTTTCTTT CASSEHRVGTEAFF
TRBD1 - TRBJ1-6 TRBV9 14 TGTGCCAGCAACAGGGGATCCTATAATTCACCCCTCCACTTT CASNRGSYNSPLHF
- few TRBJ1-5 TRBV7-2 13 TGTGCCAGCAGCTTACGTGGATTTCAGCCCCAGCATTTT CASSLRGFQPQHF
TRBD2 - TRBJ2-5 TRBV20-1 16 TGCAGTGCTAAAGGGACTAGCGGGAGTTCGGGAGAGACCCAGTACTTC CSAKGTSGSSGETQYF
- few TRBJ1-2 TRBV7-9 15 TGTGCCGGCAGCTTAATAGGGGGGGGCGATTATGGCTACACCTTC CAGSLIGGGDYGYTF
- few TRBJ2-3 TRBV27 13 TGTGCCAGCAGTTTCTCCTTCCGAGATACGCAGTATTTT CASSFSFRDTQYF
- few TRBJ2-1 TRBV5-1 13 TGCGCCAGCAGTCGCCTTACCTACAATGAGCAGTTCTTC CASSRLTYNEQFF
- - TRBJ1-1 TRBV6-2/TRBV6-3 14 TGTGCCAGCAGTTACACCCAGGGAAACACTGAAGCTTTCTTT CASSYTQGNTEAFF
- - TRBJ1-1 TRBV5-1 14 TGCGCCAGCAGCTTGGGGGTGGATTGGACTGAAGCTTTCTTT CASSLGVDWTEAFF
- - TRBJ1-1 TRBV21-1 14 TGTGCCAGCAGCAAGTTAGACGGAAACACTGAAGCTTTCTTT CASSKLDGNTEAFF
- many TRBJ2-7 TRBV7-2 13 TGTGCCAGCAGCCAGGGGCTGCAGTACGAGCAGTACTTC CASSQGLQYEQYF
- - TRBJ1-1 TRBV9 16 TGTGCCAGCAGCGTAGGTTCTGGGGTGGTGAACACTGAAGCTTTCTTT CASSVGSGVVNTEAFF